This T cell receptor (beta chain) was captured by sequencing in a study of blood T cell repertoires in COVID-19. Study-level background: Researchers got acute and convalescent COVID-19 samples from the United States, Italy and Spain.

Only in-frame clones appear in the TCRdb table, and some are missing; sequencing was by immunoSEQ multiplex PCR. The sample yields about 190,000 clones, 70% to 90% seen once. The V end lost 6 bases, the J end lost 9 bases, and 24 bases lay between the germline ends. The germline V gene encodes CDR1 SNHLY and CDR2 FYNNEI. This CDR3 contains 16 residues. The material sequenced was peripheral blood. The receptor was isolated from a man in his 70s with active or convalescent COVID-19. The rearrangement links TRBV2 to TRBJ1-5; possible D gene TRBD1, 6 bases. The CDR3 nucleotides are TGTGCCAGCAGCCAAGCCCAGACAGGCTCGTTGACGCCCCAGCATTTT. It is translated as CASSQAQTGSLTPQHF.